The clone carrying this T cell receptor beta chain has a count of ten or more. Its antigen is not known. The CDR3 runs 14 residues. V gave up 6 bases and J gave up 0 bases, with 15 bases separating them. Germline V gives CDR1 DFQATT, CDR2 SNEGSKA (reference sequence). The data were taken from a study of human T cells and chemical hapten exposure. The overall study: Small pooled library volume differences mainly caused per-sample TCR yield variation.

Time point given: patch test 3, about 24 weeks after DPC sensitization. The treatment: therapeutic diphenylcyclopropenone sensitization with weekly scalp DPC. Phlebotomy was performed prior to application of every patch test. Donors were 18 to 70-year-old alopecia patients suitable for DPC. TCRdb called the RACE reads again in MiXCR, with one record for every CDR3 protein. This sample has 45,000 to 60,000 distinct CDR3 sequences; around 11% occur once, and the top ten carry 2.4%. Findings and limits, study-wide: The immune response of these alopecia patients might not match healthy individuals'.

The clonotype was recovered from a man aged 25-40 years with alopecia areata. Some clones in this sample may be carry-over from other donors' samples. Material: whole blood, obtained in connection with sensitization to the hapten diphenylcyclopropenone (DPC). The V call is TRBV20-1, the J call TRBJ2-7; D is unclear. The chain's CDR3 is CSAPSFTASYEQYF. CDR3 DNA sequence: TGCAGTGCCCCATCCTTTACAGCCTCCTACGAGCAGTACTTC.